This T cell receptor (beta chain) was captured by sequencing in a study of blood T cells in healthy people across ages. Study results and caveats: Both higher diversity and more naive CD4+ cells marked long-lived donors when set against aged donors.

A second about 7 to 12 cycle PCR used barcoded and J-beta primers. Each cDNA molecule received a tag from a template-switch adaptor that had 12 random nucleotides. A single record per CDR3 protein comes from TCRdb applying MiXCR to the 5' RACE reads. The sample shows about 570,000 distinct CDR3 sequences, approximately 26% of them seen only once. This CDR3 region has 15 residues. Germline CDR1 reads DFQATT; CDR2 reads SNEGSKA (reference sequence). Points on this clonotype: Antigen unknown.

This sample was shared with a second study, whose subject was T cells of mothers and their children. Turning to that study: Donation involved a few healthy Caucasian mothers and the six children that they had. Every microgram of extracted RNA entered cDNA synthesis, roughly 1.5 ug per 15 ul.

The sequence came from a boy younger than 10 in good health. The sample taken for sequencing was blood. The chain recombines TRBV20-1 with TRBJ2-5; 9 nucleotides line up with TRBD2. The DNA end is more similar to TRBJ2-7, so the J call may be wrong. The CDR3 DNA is TGCAGTGCTGAAACGGAGCGGGGGGACCCCTACGAGCAGTACTTC. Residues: CSAETERGDPYEQYF.